The clone carrying this T cell receptor (beta chain) was detected many times. Its antigen is unknown. Source study methods: The distant-metastasis classifier for papillary thyroid cancer was built from CDR3 differences across clinicopathological groups. Via MiXCR, TCRdb re-called the PCR reads. Here the V and J calls rest on TCRdb's processing, not on the authors' analysis. Among about 33,000 clones listed, 15% to 20% were seen once. The sample comes from a study of metastatic and nonmetastatic thyroid tumors. Study background: Thyroid patients, malignant and benign, had repertoires compared across blood and tumor or nodule tissue. Study-level findings and limits: A significant increase in TCR beta diversity was reportedly seen in malignant thyroid tumors relative to benign nodules, in blood and tumor.

Thyroid surgery was preceded by no treatment in any patient. Between the trimmed V and J ends, which lost 2 bases and 3 bases, there was a span of 5 bases. Looked up from germline, CDR1 is GTSNPN and CDR2 is SVGIG (reference sequence). This CDR3 has 11 residues. This clonotype was sampled from a male donor with papillary thyroid cancer or a benign thyroid nodule (not recorded which). Some clones in this sample may be carry-over from other donors' samples. Sequencing input: blood. V is TRBV30 and J is TRBJ2-7, with D hard to call. CDR3 nucleotide sequence: TGTGCCTGGAGTAAGAGCTACGAGCAGTACTTC. Translation gives CAWSKSYEQYF.